This T cell receptor (beta chain) was recovered during a study of blood T cell repertoires in COVID-19. As for the study in general: The United States, Italy and Spain supplied acute and convalescent COVID-19 samples. Sample material is recorded as cDNA or gDNA derived from T cells, B-cell-depleted T cells, or PBMCs.

Authors' data handling: Amplification with reference gene primers provided the estimates of nucleated cell counts. Measured with immunoSEQ multiplex PCR; TCRdb has only the in-frame clones, and not every one. V and J calls and clone size are those listed in that table; D and trimming were worked out from the DNA. The data contain about 360,000 clones, around nine tenths of them singletons. Germline trimming cut 4 bases from V and 2 bases from J; bases unmatched to any gene: 4. The CDR3 covers 17 residues. Germline CDR1 SEHNR, CDR2 FQNEAQ (reference sequence). The chain carries TRBV7-9 and TRBJ2-6; 11 nucleotides agree with TRBD1. The receptor comes from a human donor in a cohort sampled during active COVID-19. Sequenced sample: peripheral blood. This CDR3 is CASSYRGQGAGANVLTF. CDR3 nucleotide sequence: TGTGCCAGCAGCTATAGGGGACAGGGGGCTGGGGCCAACGTCCTGACTTTC.